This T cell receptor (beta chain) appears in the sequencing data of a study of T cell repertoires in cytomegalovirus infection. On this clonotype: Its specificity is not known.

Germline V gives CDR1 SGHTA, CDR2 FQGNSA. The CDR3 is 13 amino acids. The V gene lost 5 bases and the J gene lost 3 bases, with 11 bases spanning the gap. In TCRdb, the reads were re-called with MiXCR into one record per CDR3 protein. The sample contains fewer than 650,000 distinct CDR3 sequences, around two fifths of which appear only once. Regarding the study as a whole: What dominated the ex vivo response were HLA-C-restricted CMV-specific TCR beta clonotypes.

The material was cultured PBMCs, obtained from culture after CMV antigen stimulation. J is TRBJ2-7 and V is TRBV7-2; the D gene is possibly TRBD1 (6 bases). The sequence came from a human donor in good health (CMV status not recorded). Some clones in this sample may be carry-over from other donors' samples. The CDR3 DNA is TGTGCCAGCAGCCCCAACAGGGTCTACGAGCAGTACTTC. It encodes CASSPNRVYEQYF.